The 14 T cell receptor beta chains below come from one sample, sequenced in a study of blood T cell repertoires in COVID-19. TCRdb's table, derived via immunoSEQ multiplex PCR, lists solely in-frame clones and lacks some. The repertoire holds under 150,000 clones, with around 88% as singletons. Sequenced input: peripheral blood. The receptor set was obtained from a human donor in a cohort sampled during active COVID-19.

The chain is built from TRBV19 and TRBJ2-7; 10 bases line up with TRBD1. With V trimmed by 5 bases and J by 7 bases, 11 bases remained unmatched. This CDR3 contains 15 residues. Germline-derived CDR1 and CDR2 are LNHDA and SQIVND (reference sequence). Written as DNA, the CDR3 is TGTGCCAGTAGTGGCCGGGACAGGGGAATATTGGAGCAGTACTTC. Protein: CASSGRDRGILEQYF. Based on the CDR3 plus reference TRBV19 and TRBJ2-7, the full variable domain is DGGITQSPKYLFRKEGQNVTLSCEQNLNHDAMYWYRQDPGQGLRLIYYSQIVNDFQKGDIAEGYSVSREKKESFPLTVTSAQKNPTAFYLCASSGRDRGILEQYFGPGTRLTVT.

The rearrangement uses TRBV7-3 and TRBJ2-1; D gene ambiguous. The CDR3 runs 16 residues. From germline, CDR1 is SGHTA and CDR2 FQGTGA. V was trimmed by 5 bases and J by 4 bases, leaving 18 bases between them. In nucleotides, the CDR3 is TGTGCCAGCAGCCCGCCCGGTTTCCGAGGTTACAATGAGCAGTTCTTC. It is translated as CASSPPGFRGYNEQFF.

V and J are TRBV19 and TRBJ1-1; weak D call: TRBD1 (6 bases). The CDR3 extends over 12 amino acids. The V gene lost 3 bases and the J gene lost 8 bases, with 10 bases spanning the gap. Per germline, CDR1 LNHDA and CDR2 SQIVND (reference sequence). CDR3 in amino acids: CASSIQGLEAFF. Written as DNA, the CDR3 is TGTGCCAGTAGTATTCAGGGGTTAGAAGCTTTCTTT.

The V gene is TRBV19, the J gene TRBJ2-5; 13 bases agree with TRBD2. Per the germline V gene, CDR1 is LNHDA and CDR2 is SQIVND (reference sequence). V gave up 3 bases and J gave up 4 bases; unmatched junction bases: 8. The CDR3 is 17 amino acids. The DNA of the CDR3 is TGTGCCAGTAGTATTAGGCCGGGACTAGCGGGGTTAGAGACCCAGTACTTC. Its protein is CASSIRPGLAGLETQYF.

This clone appeared once. One base away lies a much larger clone, so this may be a sequencing read error. The V and J genes are TRBV12-3 or TRBV12-4 and TRBJ1-1, with D possibly TRBD1 on 6 matching bases. The CDR3 extends over 12 amino acids. Trimming removed 5 bases at V and 4 bases at J, with 8 bases between. In nucleotides, the CDR3 is TGTGCCAGCAGTCAGGGGAGCACTGAAGCTTTCTTT. This sequence encodes CASSQGSTEAFF.

This clone was seen more than once but under ten times. This chain joins TRBV27 and TRBJ2-7; D not certain. The CDR3 has 11 residues. Germline lookup yields CDR1 MNHEY and CDR2 SMNVEV (reference sequence). Trimming removed 11 bases at V and 3 bases at J, with 11 bases between. CDR3 coding DNA: TGTGCCTCAGGTGTGCGCTACGAGCAGTACTTC. Translation: CASGVRYEQYF.

The chain employs TRBV4-3 and TRBJ1-5, with no clear D. The V end lost 4 bases, the J end lost 5 bases, and 12 bases lay between the germline ends. The CDR3 has 14 amino acids. Germline V CDR1 and CDR2: LGHNA, YSLEER. The CDR3 protein is CASSLTRADQPQHF. CDR3 DNA: TGCGCCAGCAGCCTAACTAGGGCGGATCAGCCCCAGCATTTT.

The chain joins TRBV6-5 to TRBJ1-2; D perhaps matches TRBD1 (5 bases). The CDR3 is made up of 16 amino acids. The V end was cut by 0 bases, the J end by 0 bases, with 11 bases between. In germline, CDR1 is MNHEY, CDR2 SVGAGI. The CDR3 region is CASSYSFTGPNYGYTF. CDR3 DNA sequence: TGTGCCAGCAGTTACTCATTCACAGGCCCTAACTATGGCTACACCTTC.

J is TRBJ2-7 and V is TRBV27; TRBD1 is a possible D gene (6 bases). V was trimmed by 5 bases and J by 3 bases, leaving 11 bases between them. This CDR3 comprises 13 residues. Germline-derived CDR1 and CDR2 are MNHEY and SMNVEV (reference sequence). In DNA form, the CDR3 reads TGTGCCAGCAGTGAGACAGGTTACTACGAGCAGTACTTC. Translated: CASSETGYYEQYF.

The chain employs TRBV7-2 and TRBJ2-5; no firm D call. This CDR3 comprises 11 residues. Trimming removed 5 bases at V and 4 bases at J, with 5 bases between. CDR1 and CDR2 (germline): SGHTA, FQGNSA. This CDR3 is CASSLAETQYF. The CDR3, as DNA: TGTGCCAGCAGCCTGGCAGAGACCCAGTACTTC.

This clone has only one observation. V is TRBV4-1 and J is TRBJ1-5, with unresolved D. From germline, CDR1 is MGHRA and CDR2 YSYEKL. The CDR3 has 14 residues. The V gene lost 1 base and the J gene lost 9 bases, with 13 bases spanning the gap. In DNA, the CDR3 is TGCGCCAGCAGCCAAGGCTCCTCAAGCGGGCCCCAGCATTTT. It encodes CASSQGSSSGPQHF.

The V gene is TRBV24-1, the J gene TRBJ2-1; 11 positions agree with TRBD2. V gave up 3 bases and J gave up 8 bases; unmatched junction bases: 8. There are 16 residues in the CDR3. Looked up from germline, CDR1 is KGHDR and CDR2 is SFDVKD. CDR3 nucleotides: TGTGCCACCAGTGATACCCTAGCGGGGGGCCGGGATGAGCAGTTCTTC. Translating it yields CATSDTLAGGRDEQFF.

This clone showed up just once. This sequence joins TRBV3-1 (or the pseudogene TRBV3-2) and TRBJ2-3; the match to TRBD2 covers 7 bases. The CDR3 extends over 15 amino acids. Germline loops: CDR1 LGHDT, CDR2 YNNKEL (reference sequence). Trimming took 5 bases from V and 2 from J; bases not matched to a gene: 7. The CDR3 DNA reads as TGTGCCAGCAGCACGCGGGGGTTTCCCACAGATACGCAGTATTTT. Its protein product is CASSTRGFPTDTQYF.

V and J are TRBV7-9 and TRBJ2-5; weak D call: TRBD1 (6 bases). The CDR3 totals 15 residues. The V gene's germline CDR1 is SEHNR and CDR2 FQNEAQ (reference sequence). V was cut by 2 bases and J by 3 bases, with 13 bases left in between. In DNA form, the CDR3 reads TGTGCCAGCAGCTTACGAGCCGGGACAAAAGAGACCCAGTACTTC. Its translation: CASSLRAGTKETQYF.